These T cell receptor beta chains were read from a single sample in a study of control samples from healthy donors and cancer patients. The data were produced by immunoSEQ multiplex PCR, yet TCRdb's version contains in-frame clones alone and is incomplete. The repertoire holds tens of thousands of clones, with roughly 90% as singletons. The sample was blood. All receptors derive from a man aged 45 to 65 in good health. Both conserved end residues are part of each CDR3. A D gene is named only where the DNA matches it firmly. Size is omitted from some rows. Given values are once, few, many or a class for expanded clones.

V gene	D gene	J gene	clone size	CDR3 protein	CDR3 DNA
TRBV6-4	TRBD1	TRBJ2-1	-	CASSDGTGGDDEQFF	TGTGCCAGCAGTGACGGGACAGGGGGCGACGATGAGCAGTTCTTC
TRBV27	-	TRBJ2-5	-	CASSLHRDPGTQYF	TGTGCCAGCAGCCTGCACCGGGACCCCGGAACCCAGTACTTC
TRBV27	TRBD1	TRBJ2-1	-	CASSITGVSNEQFF	TGTGCCAGCAGTATAACAGGGGTGAGCAATGAGCAGTTCTTC
TRBV29-1	-	TRBJ1-1	-	CSVSTGYTEAFF	TGCAGCGTCTCGACAGGCTACACTGAAGCTTTCTTT
TRBV6-5	TRBD2	TRBJ2-1	-	CASSYSGLAGGGEQFF	TGTGCCAGCAGTTACTCCGGACTAGCGGGGGGCGGTGAGCAGTTCTTC
TRBV11-2	TRBD2	TRBJ2-1	-	CASSFSSGVYNEQFF	TGTGCCAGCAGCTTCTCTAGCGGGGTTTACAATGAGCAGTTCTTC
TRBV25-1	-	TRBJ1-1	-	CASSPLRHPGGSTEAFF	TGTGCCAGCAGTCCCCTCCGACACCCGGGGGGGAGCACTGAAGCTTTCTTT
TRBV7-4	-	TRBJ2-1	once	CASSFRLRYNEQFF	TGTGCCAGCAGCTTTCGGCTGCGGTACAATGAGCAGTTCTTC
TRBV28	-	TRBJ1-2	-	CATERGARGYTF	TGTGCCACTGAGCGGGGCGCGAGAGGCTACACCTTC
TRBV15	TRBD1	TRBJ1-2	once	CATSTRQGESYGYTF	TGTGCCACCAGCACCCGACAGGGGGAGTCCTATGGCTACACCTTC
TRBV5-1	-	TRBJ2-7	-	CASSSLQGWEQYF	TGCGCCAGCAGCTCGCTCCAGGGTTGGGAGCAGTACTTC
TRBV15	-	TRBJ1-3	-	CATHPGSGNTIYF	TGTGCCACCCACCCAGGGAGCGGAAACACCATATATTTT
TRBV30	-	TRBJ2-5	once	CAWSGPDAWVLFPDRPQETQYF	TGTGCCTGGAGTGGGCCGGACGCGTGGGTTTTATTCCCGGACAGACCACAAGAGACCCAGTACTTC
TRBV5-1	-	TRBJ2-4	-	CASSLGGSAKNIQYF	TGCGCCAGCAGCTTAGGGGGGTCAGCCAAAAACATTCAGTACTTC
TRBV7-9	-	TRBJ1-5	-	CASSLEGDQPQHF	TGTGCCAGCAGCTTAGAGGGGGATCAGCCCCAGCATTTT
TRBV11-3	-	TRBJ2-5	-	CASSPSQGLYQETQYF	TGTGCCAGCAGCCCCTCACAGGGACTGTACCAAGAGACCCAGTACTTC
TRBV3-1/TRBV3-2	TRBD1	TRBJ2-5	-	CASSQATGGFQETQYF	TGTGCCAGCAGCCAAGCTACAGGGGGGTTCCAAGAGACCCAGTACTTC
TRBV12-2	-	TRBJ2-3	-	CASRLLCPHAGVTDTQYF	TGTGCAAGTCGCTTATTGTGTCCCCACGCGGGGGTGACAGATACGCAGTATTTT
TRBV20-1	TRBD2	TRBJ2-3	once	CSASPVAGITDTQYF	TGCAGTGCTAGTCCCGTAGCGGGGATCACAGATACGCAGTATTTT
TRBV11-3	TRBD2	TRBJ2-1	-	CASSLVAGGRYEQFF	TGTGCCAGCAGCTTAGTTGCGGGGGGGAGATATGAGCAGTTCTTC
TRBV5-6	-	TRBJ1-1	-	CASSLSYGITEAFF	TGTGCCAGCAGCTTAAGTTACGGTATCACTGAAGCTTTCTTT
TRBV7-2	-	TRBJ1-5	-	CASSTQGGGNQPQHF	TGTGCCAGCAGCACTCAGGGAGGCGGCAATCAGCCCCAGCATTTT